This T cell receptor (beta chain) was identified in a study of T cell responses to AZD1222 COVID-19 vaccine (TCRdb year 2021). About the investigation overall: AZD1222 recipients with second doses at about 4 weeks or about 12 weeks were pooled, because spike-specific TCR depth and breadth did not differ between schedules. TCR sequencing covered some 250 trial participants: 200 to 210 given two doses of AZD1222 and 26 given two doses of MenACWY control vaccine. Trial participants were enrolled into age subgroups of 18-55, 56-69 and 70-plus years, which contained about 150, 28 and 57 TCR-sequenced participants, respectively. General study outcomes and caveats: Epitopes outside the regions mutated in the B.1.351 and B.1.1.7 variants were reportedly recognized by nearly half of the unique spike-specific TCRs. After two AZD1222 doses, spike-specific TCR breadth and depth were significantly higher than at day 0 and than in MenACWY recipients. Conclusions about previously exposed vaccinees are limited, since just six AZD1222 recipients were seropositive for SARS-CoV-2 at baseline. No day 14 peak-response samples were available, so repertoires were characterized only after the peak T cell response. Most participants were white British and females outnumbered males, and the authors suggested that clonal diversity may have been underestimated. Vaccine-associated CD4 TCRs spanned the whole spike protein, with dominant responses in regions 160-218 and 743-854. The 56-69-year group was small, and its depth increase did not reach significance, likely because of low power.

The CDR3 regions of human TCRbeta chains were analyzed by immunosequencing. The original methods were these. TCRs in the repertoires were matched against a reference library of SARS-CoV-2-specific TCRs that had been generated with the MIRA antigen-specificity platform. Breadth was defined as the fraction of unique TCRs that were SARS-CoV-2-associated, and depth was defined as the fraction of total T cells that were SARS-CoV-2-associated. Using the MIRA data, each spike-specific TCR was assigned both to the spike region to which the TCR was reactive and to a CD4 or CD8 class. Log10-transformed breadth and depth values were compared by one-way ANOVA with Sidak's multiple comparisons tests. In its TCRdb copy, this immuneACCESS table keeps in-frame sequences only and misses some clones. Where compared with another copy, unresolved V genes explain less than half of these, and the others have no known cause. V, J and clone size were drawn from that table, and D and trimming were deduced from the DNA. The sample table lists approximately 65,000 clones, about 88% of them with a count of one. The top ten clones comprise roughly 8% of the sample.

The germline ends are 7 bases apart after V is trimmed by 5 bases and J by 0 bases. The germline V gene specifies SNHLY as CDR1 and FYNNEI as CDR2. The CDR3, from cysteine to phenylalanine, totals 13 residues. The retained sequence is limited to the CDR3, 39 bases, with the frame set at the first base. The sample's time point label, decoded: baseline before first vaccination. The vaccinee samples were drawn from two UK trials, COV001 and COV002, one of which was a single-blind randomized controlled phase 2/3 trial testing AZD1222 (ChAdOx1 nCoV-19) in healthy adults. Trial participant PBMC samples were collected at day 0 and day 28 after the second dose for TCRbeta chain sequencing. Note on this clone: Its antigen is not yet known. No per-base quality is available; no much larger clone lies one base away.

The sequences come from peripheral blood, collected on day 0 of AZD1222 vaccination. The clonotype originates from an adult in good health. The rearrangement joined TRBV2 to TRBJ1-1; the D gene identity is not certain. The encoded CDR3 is CASSPIMNTEAFF. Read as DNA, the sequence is TGTGCCAGCAGTCCTATTATGAACACTGAAGCTTTCTTT. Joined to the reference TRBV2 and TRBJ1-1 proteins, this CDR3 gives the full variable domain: EPEVTQTPSHQVTQMGQEVILRCVPISNHLYFYWYRQILGQKVEFLVSFYNNEISEKSEIFDDQFSVERPDGSNFTLKIRSTKLEDSAMYFCASSPIMNTEAFFGQGTRLTVV.